Reported below is one T cell receptor (beta chain). This record comes from a study of cytotoxic CD8 clonotypes in ibrutinib-treated CLL. Measured with immunoSEQ multiplex PCR; TCRdb has only the in-frame clones, and not every one. The sample lists tens of thousands of clones, 57% occurring once. V was clipped by 4 bases and J by 2 bases, with 14 bases between them. The CDR3 contains 15 residues. CDR1 and CDR2 (germline): SGHVS, FQNEAQ. The rearrangement uses TRBV7-8 and TRBJ2-5; no clear D gene. The clonotype comes from a human donor with chronic lymphocytic leukemia. The sample in question was PBMCs, obtained after 12 months of ibrutinib treatment. This CDR3 reads CASSSTTAAQETQYF. The CDR3 nucleotides read TGTGCCAGCAGCTCCACGACGGCTGCACAAGAGACCCAGTACTTC.